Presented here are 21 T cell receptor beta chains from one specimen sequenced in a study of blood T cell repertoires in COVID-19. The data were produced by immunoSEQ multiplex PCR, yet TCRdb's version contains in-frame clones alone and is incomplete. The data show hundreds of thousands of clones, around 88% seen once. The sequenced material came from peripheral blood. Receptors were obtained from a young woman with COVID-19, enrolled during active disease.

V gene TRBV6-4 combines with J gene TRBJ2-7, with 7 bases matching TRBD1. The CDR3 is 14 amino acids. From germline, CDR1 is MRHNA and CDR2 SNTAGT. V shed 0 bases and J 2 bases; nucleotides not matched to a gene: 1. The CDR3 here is CASSDSTGTYEQYF. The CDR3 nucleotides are TGTGCCAGCAGTGACTCGACAGGGACCTACGAGCAGTACTTC.

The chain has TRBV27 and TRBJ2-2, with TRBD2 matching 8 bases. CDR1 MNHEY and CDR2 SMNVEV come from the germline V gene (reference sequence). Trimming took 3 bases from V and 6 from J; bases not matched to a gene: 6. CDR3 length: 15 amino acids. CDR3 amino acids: CASSFGLAAAGELFF. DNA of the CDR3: TGTGCCAGCAGTTTTGGACTAGCCGCGGCCGGGGAGCTGTTTTTT.

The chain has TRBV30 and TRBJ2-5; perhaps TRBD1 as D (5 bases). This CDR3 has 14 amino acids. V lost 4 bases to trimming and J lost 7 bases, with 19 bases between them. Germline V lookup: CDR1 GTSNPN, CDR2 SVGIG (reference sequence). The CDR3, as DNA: TGTGCCTGGACCAGAGGCAGGGCATCGGGGACCCAGTACTTC. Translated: CAWTRGRASGTQYF. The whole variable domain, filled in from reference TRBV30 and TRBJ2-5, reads SQTIHQWPATLVQPVGSPLSLECTVEGTSNPNLYWYRQAAGRGLQLLFYSVGIGQISSEVPQNLSASRPQDRQFILSSKKLLLSDSGFYLCAWTRGRASGTQYFGPGTRLLVL.

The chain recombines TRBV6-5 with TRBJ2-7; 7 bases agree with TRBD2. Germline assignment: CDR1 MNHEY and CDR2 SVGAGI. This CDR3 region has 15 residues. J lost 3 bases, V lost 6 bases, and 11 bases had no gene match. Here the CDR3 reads CASRRSGASYYEQYV. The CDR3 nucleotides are TGTGCCAGCAGGAGAAGCGGGGCCTCTTACTACGAGCAGTACGTC.

The CDR3 is CASSPVPTDSNQPQHF. The CDR3 region has the DNA TGTGCCAGCTCACCCGTCCCCACTGATAGCAATCAGCCCCAGCATTTT. The chain joins TRBV18 to TRBJ1-5, with D unclear. V was shortened by 3 bases and J by 0 bases, with 12 bases between the two germline ends. CDR1 is KGHSH and CDR2 is LQKENI in the germline V gene. The CDR3 consists of 16 residues.

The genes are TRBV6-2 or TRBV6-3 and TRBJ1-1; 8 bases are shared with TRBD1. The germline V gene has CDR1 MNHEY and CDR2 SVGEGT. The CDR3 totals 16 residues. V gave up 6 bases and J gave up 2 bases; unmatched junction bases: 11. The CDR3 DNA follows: TGTGCCAGCAGCGACCTAGGACAGGGCCCAAACACTGAAGCTTTCTTT. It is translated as CASSDLGQGPNTEAFF.

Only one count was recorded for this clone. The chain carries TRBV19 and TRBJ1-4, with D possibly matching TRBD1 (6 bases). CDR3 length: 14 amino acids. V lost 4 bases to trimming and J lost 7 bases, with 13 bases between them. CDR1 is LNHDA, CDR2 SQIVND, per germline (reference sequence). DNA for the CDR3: TGTGCCAGTAGTAACAGGGTAGTTAGTGAAAAACTGTTTTTT. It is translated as CASSNRVVSEKLFF.

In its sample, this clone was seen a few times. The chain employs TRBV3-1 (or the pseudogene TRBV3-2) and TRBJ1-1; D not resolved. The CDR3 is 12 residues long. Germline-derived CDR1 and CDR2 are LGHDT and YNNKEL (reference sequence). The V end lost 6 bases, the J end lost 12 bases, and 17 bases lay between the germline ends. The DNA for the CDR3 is TGTGCCAGCAGTCTCGAACTCTATCCAACTTTCTTT. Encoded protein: CASSLELYPTFF.

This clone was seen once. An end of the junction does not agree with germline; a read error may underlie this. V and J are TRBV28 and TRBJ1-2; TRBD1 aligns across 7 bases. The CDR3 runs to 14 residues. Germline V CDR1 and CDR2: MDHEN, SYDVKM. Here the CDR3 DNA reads TGTGCCAGCTGTTTGGGAAGACAGGGAGTGGGCTACACCTTC. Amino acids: CASCLGRQGVGYTF.

CDR3 residues: CASSQDRGGFSGNTIYF. The CDR3 DNA follows: TGTGCCAGCAGCCAAGATCGAGGCGGCTTCTCTGGAAACACCATATATTTT. The J gene is TRBJ1-3, the V gene TRBV4-2; D call uncertain. V was pared by 0 bases and J by 0 bases, with 12 bases between. CDR3 length equals 17 residues. Germline lookup yields CDR1 LGHNA and CDR2 YNFKEQ.

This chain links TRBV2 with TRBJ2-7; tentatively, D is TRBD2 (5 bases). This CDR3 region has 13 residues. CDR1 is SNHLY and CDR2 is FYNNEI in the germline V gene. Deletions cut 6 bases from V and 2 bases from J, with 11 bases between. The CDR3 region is CASRGSSPYEQYV. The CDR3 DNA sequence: TGTGCCAGCAGGGGGAGTTCCCCCTACGAGCAGTACGTC.

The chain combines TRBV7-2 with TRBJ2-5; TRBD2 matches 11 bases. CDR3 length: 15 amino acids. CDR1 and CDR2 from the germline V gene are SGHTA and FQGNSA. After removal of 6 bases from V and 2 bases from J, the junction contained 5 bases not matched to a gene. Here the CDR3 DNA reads TGTGCCAGCAGTATCGGGACTAGCGGACAAGAGACCCAGTACTTC. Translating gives CASSIGTSGQETQYF.

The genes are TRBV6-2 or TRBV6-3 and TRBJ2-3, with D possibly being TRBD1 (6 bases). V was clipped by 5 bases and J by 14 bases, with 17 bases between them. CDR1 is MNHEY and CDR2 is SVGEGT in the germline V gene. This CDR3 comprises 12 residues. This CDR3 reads CASSNRGGPGYF. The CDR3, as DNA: TGTGCCAGCAGTAACAGAGGGGGTCCAGGGTATTTT.

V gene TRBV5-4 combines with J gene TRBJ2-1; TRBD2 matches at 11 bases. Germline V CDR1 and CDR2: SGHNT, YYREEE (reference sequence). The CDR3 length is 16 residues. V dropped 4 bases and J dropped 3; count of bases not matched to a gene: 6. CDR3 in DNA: TGTGCCAGCAGCCTGGGACTAGCGGCTGACTACAATGAGCAGTTCTTC. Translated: CASSLGLAADYNEQFF. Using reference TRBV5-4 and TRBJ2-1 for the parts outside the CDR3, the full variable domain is ETGVTQSPTHLIKTRGQQVTLRCSSQSGHNTVSWYQQALGQGPQFIFQYYREEENGRGNFPPRFSGLQFPNYSSELNVNALELDDSALYLCASSLGLAADYNEQFFGPGTRLTVL.

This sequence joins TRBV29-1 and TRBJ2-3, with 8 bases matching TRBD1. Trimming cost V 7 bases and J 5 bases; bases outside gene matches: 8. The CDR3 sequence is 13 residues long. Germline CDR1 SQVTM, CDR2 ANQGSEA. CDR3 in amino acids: CSDTGGNGDTQYF. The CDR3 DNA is TGCAGCGATACAGGGGGAAATGGAGATACGCAGTATTTT.

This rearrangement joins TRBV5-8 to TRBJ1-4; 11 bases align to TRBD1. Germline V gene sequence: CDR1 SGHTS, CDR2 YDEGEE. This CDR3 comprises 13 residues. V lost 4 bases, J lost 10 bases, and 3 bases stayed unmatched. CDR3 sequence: CASSLDRGRKLFF. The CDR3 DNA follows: TGTGCCAGCAGCCTGGACAGGGGGCGAAAACTGTTTTTT.

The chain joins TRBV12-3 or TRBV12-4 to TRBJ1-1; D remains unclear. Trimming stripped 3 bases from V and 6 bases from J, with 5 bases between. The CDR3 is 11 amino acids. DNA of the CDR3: TGTGCCAGCAGTTTTGTCGCTGAAGCTTTCTTT. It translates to CASSFVAEAFF.

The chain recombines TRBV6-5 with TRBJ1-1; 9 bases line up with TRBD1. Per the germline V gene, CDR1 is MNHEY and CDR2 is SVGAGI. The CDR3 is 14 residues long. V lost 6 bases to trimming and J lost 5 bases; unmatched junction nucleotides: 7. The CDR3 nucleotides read TGTGCCAGCAGAACAGGGGGCGATAGGACTGAAGCTTTCTTT. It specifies CASRTGGDRTEAFF.

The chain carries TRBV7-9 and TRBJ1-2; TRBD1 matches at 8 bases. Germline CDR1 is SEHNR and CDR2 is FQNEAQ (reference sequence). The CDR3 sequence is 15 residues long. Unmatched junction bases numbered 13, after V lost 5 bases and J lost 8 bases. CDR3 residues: CASSAEQQGEWGYTF. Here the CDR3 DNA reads TGTGCCAGCAGCGCCGAACAACAGGGGGAGTGGGGCTACACCTTC. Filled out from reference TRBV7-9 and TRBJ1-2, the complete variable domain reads DTGVSQNPRHKITKRGQNVTFRCDPISEHNRLYWYRQTLGQGPEFLTYFQNEAQLEKSRLLSDRFSAERPKGSFSTLEIQRTEQGDSAMYLCASSAEQQGEWGYTFGSGTRLTVV.

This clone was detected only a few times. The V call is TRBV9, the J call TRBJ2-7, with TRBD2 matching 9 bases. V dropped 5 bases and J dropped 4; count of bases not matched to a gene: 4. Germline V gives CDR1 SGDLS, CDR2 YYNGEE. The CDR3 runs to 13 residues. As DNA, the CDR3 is TGTGCCAGCAGAGTCCTAGCGGGGTACGAGCAGTACTTC. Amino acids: CASRVLAGYEQYF.

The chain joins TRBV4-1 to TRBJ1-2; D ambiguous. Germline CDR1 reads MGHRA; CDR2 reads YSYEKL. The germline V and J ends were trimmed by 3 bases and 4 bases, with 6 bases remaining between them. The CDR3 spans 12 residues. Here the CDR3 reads CASSHLGYGYTF. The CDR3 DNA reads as TGCGCCAGCAGCCATCTAGGCTATGGCTACACCTTC.